These 22 T cell receptor beta chains were sequenced from one sample in a study of control samples from healthy donors and cancer patients. This table comes from immunoSEQ multiplex PCR, and its TCRdb copy is limited to in-frame clones, with some not included. The sample has 150,000 to 200,000 clones, around 94% seen once; the top ten hold less than 15%. Sequenced: PBMCs. The receptors shown here come from a man between 60 and 75 years old with colorectal cancer.

The V and J genes are TRBV5-4 and TRBJ1-1; D unclear. This CDR3 is 13 amino acids long. The germline gives CDR1 SGHNT, CDR2 YYREEE (reference sequence). Trimming left V 2 bases short and J 1 base short, with 6 bases between. CDR3 sequence (DNA): TGTGCCAGCAGCTTTAGTGAGAACACTGAAGCTTTCTTT. Translated, it gives CASSFSENTEAFF.

The V and J genes are TRBV6-1 and TRBJ1-3; D uncertain. In germline, CDR1 is MNHNS, CDR2 SASEGT. This CDR3 region has 16 residues. Trimming stripped 4 bases from V and 0 bases from J, with 13 bases between. The CDR3 bases are TGTGCCAGCAGTGGCGCCGGACGGAACTCTGGAAACACCATATATTTT. Translation gives CASSGAGRNSGNTIYF.

V usage is TRBV27 and J usage is TRBJ1-6; 8 nucleotides match TRBD1. Germline V gene lookup returns CDR1 MNHEY and CDR2 SMNVEV (reference sequence). J gave up 7 bases and V 4 bases, and 3 bases lay outside the gene matches. The CDR3 runs 14 residues. The CDR3 DNA follows: TGTGCCAGCAGTTCGGACAGGGAAAATTCACCCCTCCACTTT. Translated, it gives CASSSDRENSPLHF.

This chain joins TRBV19 and TRBJ2-7; no clear D. Trimming took 5 bases from V and 3 from J, leaving 14 bases between them. There are 14 residues in the CDR3. Germline values: CDR1 LNHDA, CDR2 SQIVND (reference sequence). DNA of the CDR3: TGTGCCAGTAGTCCTTTGGGTGGGGACTACGAGCAGTACTTC. Its protein product is CASSPLGGDYEQYF. Using reference TRBV19 and TRBJ2-7 for the parts outside the CDR3, the full variable domain is DGGITQSPKYLFRKEGQNVTLSCEQNLNHDAMYWYRQDPGQGLRLIYYSQIVNDFQKGDIAEGYSVSREKKESFPLTVTSAQKNPTAFYLCASSPLGGDYEQYFGPGTRLTVT.

The chain employs TRBV11-3 and TRBJ2-1; D might be TRBD2 (6 bases). V lost 3 bases, J lost 10 bases, and 19 bases lay in between. CDR1 is SGHNT and CDR2 is YENEEA in the germline V gene. The CDR3 totals 15 residues. The CDR3 DNA reads TGTGCCAGCAGCTTGGAGGGGAACCCCCGAATGGAGCAGTTCTTC. Its translation: CASSLEGNPRMEQFF.

This CDR3 is CASRKEGAANQPQHF. In nucleotides, the CDR3 is TGTGCCAGCAGAAAAGAAGGGGCCGCGAATCAGCCCCAGCATTTT. The chain is built from TRBV2 and TRBJ1-5; TRBD1 might be the D (5 bases). This CDR3 has 15 amino acids. The V gene lost 6 bases and the J gene lost 4 bases, with 16 bases spanning the gap. Germline V gene sequence: CDR1 SNHLY, CDR2 FYNNEI.

The chain couples TRBV2 to TRBJ1-6; D gene ambiguous. The CDR3 totals 14 residues. Trimming shortened V by 7 bases and J by 2 bases, and 9 bases separated the two germline ends. The germline V gene has CDR1 SNHLY and CDR2 FYNNEI. CDR3 loop: CASNRGTYNSPLHF. The CDR3 bases are TGTGCCAGCAACCGCGGCACCTATAATTCACCCCTCCACTTT.

The chain links TRBV7-2 to TRBJ1-2, with 8 bases fitting TRBD1. V lost 5 bases, J lost 2 bases, and 7 bases stayed unmatched. The CDR3 runs to 15 residues. The germline gives CDR1 SGHTA, CDR2 FQGNSA. The CDR3 reads CASSRRTGSNYGYTF. For the CDR3, the DNA is TGTGCCAGCAGCCGTAGGACAGGGTCCAACTATGGCTACACCTTC.

V gene TRBV5-1 combines with J gene TRBJ1-3; D is uncertain. CDR1 and CDR2 (germline): SGHRS, YFSETQ. V was shortened by 4 bases and J by 2 bases, with 10 bases between the two germline ends. This CDR3 spans 14 amino acids. CDR3: CASSVEEAGNTIYF. The CDR3 coding sequence is TGCGCCAGCAGCGTGGAGGAAGCTGGAAACACCATATATTTT. Drawing the rest from reference TRBV5-1 and TRBJ1-3, the complete variable domain is KAGVTQTPRYLIKTRGQQVTLSCSPISGHRSVSWYQQTPGQGLQFLFEYFSETQRNKGNFPGRFSGRQFSNSRSEMNVSTLELGDSALYLCASSVEEAGNTIYFGEGSWLTVV.

The J gene is TRBJ1-2, the V gene TRBV19; no clear D. V lost 5 bases and J lost 0, with 13 bases in between. The length of the CDR3 is 15 residues. Per germline, CDR1 LNHDA and CDR2 SQIVND (reference sequence). In DNA, the CDR3 is TGTGCCAGTAGTCCGGCGCTCAAGGCTAACTATGGCTACACCTTC. It yields the protein CASSPALKANYGYTF.

J is TRBJ2-1 and V is TRBV21-1; no DNA check was done on the table's D call, TRBD1. TRBV21-1 constitutes a pseudogene. The CDR3 has 17 residues. The CDR3 DNA is TGTGCCAGCACCACGCGAAGACAGGGGAATCCCTACAATGAGCAGTTCTTC. Encoded protein: CASTTRRQGNPYNEQFF.

This chain links TRBV5-4 with TRBJ2-7; D is ambiguous. CDR1 and CDR2 (germline): SGHNT, YYREEE (reference sequence). The CDR3 extends over 12 amino acids. The ends were cut back, 2 bases at V and 2 bases at J, with 5 bases in the middle. CDR3 nucleotides: TGTGCCAGCAGCTTAACGCCCTACGAGCAGTACTTC. Protein sequence: CASSLTPYEQYF.

The chain has TRBV28 and TRBJ1-4; D is perhaps TRBD1 (5 bases). V gave up 6 bases and J gave up 5 bases, with 13 bases separating them. This CDR3 comprises 14 residues. Per germline, CDR1 MDHEN and CDR2 SYDVKM. CDR3 in amino acids: CASRTPGRNEKLFF. DNA for the CDR3: TGTGCCAGCAGGACCCCGGGACGGAATGAAAAACTGTTTTTT.

This chain links TRBV11-2 with TRBJ1-3; D call uncertain. Trimming took off 2 bases at V and 4 bases at J, with 9 bases between the two ends. Germline V gene data show CDR1 as SGHAT and CDR2 as FQNNGV. The CDR3 totals 14 residues. As DNA, the CDR3 is TGTGCCAGCAGCTTATTCGACACAGGAAACACCATATATTTT. As protein: CASSLFDTGNTIYF.

The V call is TRBV9, the J call TRBJ2-1, with 9 bases aligning to TRBD1. Germline CDR1 reads SGDLS; CDR2 reads YYNGEE. V was pared by 4 bases and J by 6 bases, with 11 bases of the junction left unmatched. The CDR3 spans 16 residues. This CDR3 reads CASSLWTGAGGNEQFF. CDR3 DNA sequence: TGTGCCAGCAGCCTATGGACAGGGGCCGGGGGCAATGAGCAGTTCTTC.

In DNA, the CDR3 is TGTGCCAGCAGCTTTTCCGGGACTAGCATAGATGAGCAGTTCTTC. Amino acids: CASSFSGTSIDEQFF. The J gene is TRBJ2-1, the V gene TRBV7-2; 9 nucleotides match TRBD2. The CDR3 spans 15 residues. J was trimmed by 8 bases and V by 3 bases; bases with no gene match: 8. The germline gives CDR1 SGHTA, CDR2 FQGNSA.

The rearrangement uses TRBV6-5 and TRBJ2-7; weak D call: TRBD2 (6 bases). The V and J ends lost 7 bases and 6 bases respectively, with 13 bases between them. Looked up from germline, CDR1 is MNHEY and CDR2 is SVGAGI. This CDR3 region has 12 residues. The CDR3 region is CASKTSGSEQYF. CDR3 bases: TGTGCCAGCAAAACCTCCGGGAGCGAGCAGTACTTC.

J is TRBJ1-3 and V is TRBV5-4, with 7 bases lining up with TRBD1. Germline V lookup: CDR1 SGHNT, CDR2 YYREEE (reference sequence). V dropped 3 bases and J dropped 2; count of bases not matched to a gene: 2. The CDR3 has 14 amino acids. CDR3 nucleotides: TGTGCCAGCAGCTCACAGGGGACTGGAAACACCATATATTTT. Its protein is CASSSQGTGNTIYF.

V is TRBV7-2 and J is TRBJ2-3; 8 positions agree with TRBD2. V lost 5 bases and J lost 3; bases outside the gene matches: 10. Germline CDR1 and CDR2: SGHTA and FQGNSA. The CDR3 spans 16 residues. In nucleotides, the CDR3 is TGTGCCAGCAGCCATTGGATCGGGGGGGCTACAGATACGCAGTATTTT. Translating it yields CASSHWIGGATDTQYF.

This rearrangement joins TRBV7-2 to TRBJ1-2; no firm D call. V lost 6 bases and J 3 bases, leaving 5 bases between the germline ends. The CDR3 spans 11 residues. Looked up from germline, CDR1 is SGHTA and CDR2 is FQGNSA. CDR3 bases: TGTGCCAGCAGTCCCTACTATGGCTACACCTTC. The encoded protein is CASSPYYGYTF.

This CDR3 is CASRMLGGTDTQYF. The CDR3 bases are TGTGCCAGTAGGATGCTAGGGGGAACAGATACGCAGTATTTT. V and J are TRBV19 and TRBJ2-3; D is perhaps TRBD1 (6 bases). CDR1 is LNHDA, CDR2 SQIVND, per germline (reference sequence). The CDR3 spans 14 residues. The germline V and J ends were trimmed by 6 bases and 3 bases, with 13 bases remaining between them.

This chain connects TRBV5-4 to TRBJ2-5, with D perhaps TRBD1 or TRBD2 (5 bases each). This CDR3 comprises 14 residues. The V end lost 0 bases, the J end lost 4 bases, and 10 bases lay between the germline ends. Germline V gene sequence: CDR1 SGHNT, CDR2 YYREEE (reference sequence). CDR3 sequence (DNA): TGTGCCAGCAGCTTGGGGGGCGGGCGAGAGACCCAGTACTTC. As protein: CASSLGGGRETQYF.